The clone carrying this TCR beta chain was picked up a small number of times. What it binds is not known. The data stem from a study of T cells after yellow fever vaccination. Study in general: Those fractions that held only low numbers of cells were prepared using the SMART-Seq v4 Ultra Low Input RNA kit. General study findings and limits: Within FACS-sorted repertoires, abundant clonotypes contaminating from the bulk population could be present.

TCR cDNA was made by 5'RACE template switching, adding a universal primer site and UMIs. MiXCR was run by TCRdb on the 5' RACE reads, yielding one entry per CDR3 protein. The table includes hundreds of thousands of distinct CDR3 sequences, less than 20% detected once. The CDR3 runs 19 residues. J was trimmed by 8 bases and V by 4 bases; bases with no gene match: 15. Germline assignment: CDR1 SGHTA and CDR2 FQGTGA. Sample: PBMCs, taken 15 days after the yellow fever booster vaccination. This clonotype originated in a man aged 30 to 45 who received the YFV17D yellow fever vaccine. The J gene is TRBJ2-1, the V gene TRBV7-3; 15 bases map to TRBD2. The CDR3 region is CASSSLPGLAGGQVDEQFF. The CDR3 DNA is TGTGCCAGCAGCTCACTACCGGGACTAGCGGGAGGTCAAGTCGATGAGCAGTTCTTC.